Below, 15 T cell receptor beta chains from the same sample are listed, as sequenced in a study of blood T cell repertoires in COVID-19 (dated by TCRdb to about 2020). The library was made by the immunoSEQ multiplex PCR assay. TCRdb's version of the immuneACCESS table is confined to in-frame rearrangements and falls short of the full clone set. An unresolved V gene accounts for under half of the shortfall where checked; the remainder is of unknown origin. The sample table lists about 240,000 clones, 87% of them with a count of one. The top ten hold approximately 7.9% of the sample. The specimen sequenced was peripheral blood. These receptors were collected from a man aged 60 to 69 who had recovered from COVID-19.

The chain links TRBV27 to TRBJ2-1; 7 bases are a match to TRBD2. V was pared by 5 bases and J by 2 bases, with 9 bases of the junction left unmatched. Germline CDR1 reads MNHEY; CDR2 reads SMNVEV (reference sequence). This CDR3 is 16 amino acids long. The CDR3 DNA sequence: TGTGCCAGCAGTCCCCGTCCCGGGGGGACCTACAATGAGCAGTTCTTC. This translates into CASSPRPGGTYNEQFF.

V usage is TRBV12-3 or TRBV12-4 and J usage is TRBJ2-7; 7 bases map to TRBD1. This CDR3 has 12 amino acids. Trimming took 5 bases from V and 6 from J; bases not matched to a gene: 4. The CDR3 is CASSRGGGEQYV. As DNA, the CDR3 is TGTGCCAGCAGTCGAGGGGGCGGCGAGCAGTACGTC.

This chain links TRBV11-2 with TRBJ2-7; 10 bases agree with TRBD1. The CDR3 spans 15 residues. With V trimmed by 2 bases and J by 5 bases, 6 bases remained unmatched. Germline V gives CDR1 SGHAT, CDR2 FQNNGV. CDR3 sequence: CASSLSGTGENEQYF. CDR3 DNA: TGTGCCAGCAGCTTATCTGGGACAGGGGAGAACGAGCAGTACTTC.

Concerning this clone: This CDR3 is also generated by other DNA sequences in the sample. As DNA, the CDR3 is TGTGCCAGCAGAGGAGACAGAAGCTCCTACAATGAGCAGTTCTTC. This gives the protein CASRGDRSSYNEQFF. This chain connects TRBV6-5 to TRBJ2-1; TRBD1 is a possible D gene (5 bases). CDR1 and CDR2 from the germline V gene are MNHEY and SVGAGI. Deletions cut 6 bases from V and 0 bases from J, with 12 bases between. This CDR3 comprises 15 residues.

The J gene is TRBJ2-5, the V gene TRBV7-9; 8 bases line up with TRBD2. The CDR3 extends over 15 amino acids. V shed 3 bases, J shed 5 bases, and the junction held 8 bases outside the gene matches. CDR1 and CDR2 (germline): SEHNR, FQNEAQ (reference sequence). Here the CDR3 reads CASSLSGTSPETQYF. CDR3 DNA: TGTGCCAGCAGCTTGTCCGGGACTAGTCCCGAGACCCAGTACTTC.

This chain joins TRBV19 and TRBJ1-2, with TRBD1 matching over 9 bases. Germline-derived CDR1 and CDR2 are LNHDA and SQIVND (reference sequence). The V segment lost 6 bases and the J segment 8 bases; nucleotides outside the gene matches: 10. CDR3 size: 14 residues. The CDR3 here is CASRGQGARRGYTF. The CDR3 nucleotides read TGTGCCAGTAGGGGACAGGGAGCGCGGCGGGGCTACACCTTC.

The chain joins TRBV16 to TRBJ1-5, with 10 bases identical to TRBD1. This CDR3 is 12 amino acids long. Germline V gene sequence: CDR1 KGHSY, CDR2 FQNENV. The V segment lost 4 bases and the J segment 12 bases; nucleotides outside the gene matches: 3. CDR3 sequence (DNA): TGTGCCAGCAGCCCCCGGACAGGGGGCCAGCATTTT. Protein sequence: CASSPRTGGQHF.

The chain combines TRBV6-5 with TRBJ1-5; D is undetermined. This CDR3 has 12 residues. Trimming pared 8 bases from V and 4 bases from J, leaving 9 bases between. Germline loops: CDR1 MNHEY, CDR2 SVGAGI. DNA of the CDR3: TGTGCCAGCCGGGAGCCAAATCAGCCCCAGCATTTT. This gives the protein CASREPNQPQHF.

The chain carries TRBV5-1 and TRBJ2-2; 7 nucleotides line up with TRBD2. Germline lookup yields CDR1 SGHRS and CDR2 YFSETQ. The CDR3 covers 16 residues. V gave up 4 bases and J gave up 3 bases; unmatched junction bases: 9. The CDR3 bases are TGCGCCAGCAGCCCCACGGGGAGGGTAGACACCGGGGAGCTGTTTTTT. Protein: CASSPTGRVDTGELFF.

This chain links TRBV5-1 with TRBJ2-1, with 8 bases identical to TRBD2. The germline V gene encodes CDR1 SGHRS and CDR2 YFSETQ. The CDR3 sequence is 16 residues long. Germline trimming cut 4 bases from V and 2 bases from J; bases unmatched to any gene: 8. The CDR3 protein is CASSPTTSGTYNEQFF. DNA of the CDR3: TGCGCCAGCAGCCCGACCACTAGCGGAACCTACAATGAGCAGTTCTTC.

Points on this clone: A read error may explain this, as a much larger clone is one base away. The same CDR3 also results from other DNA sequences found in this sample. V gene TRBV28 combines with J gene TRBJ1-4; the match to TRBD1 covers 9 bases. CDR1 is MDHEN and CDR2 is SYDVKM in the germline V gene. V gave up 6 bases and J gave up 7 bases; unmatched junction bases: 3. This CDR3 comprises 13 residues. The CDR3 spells CASRRQGVEKLFF. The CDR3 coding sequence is TGTGCCAGCAGAAGACAGGGGGTTGAAAAACTGTTTTTT.

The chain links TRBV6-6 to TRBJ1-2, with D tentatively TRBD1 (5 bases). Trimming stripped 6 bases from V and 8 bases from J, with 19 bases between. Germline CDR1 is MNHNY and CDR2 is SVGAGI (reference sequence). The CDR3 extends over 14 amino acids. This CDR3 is CASSPIGGSGGYTF. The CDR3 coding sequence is TGTGCCAGCAGCCCTATTGGTGGTTCAGGGGGCTACACCTTC.

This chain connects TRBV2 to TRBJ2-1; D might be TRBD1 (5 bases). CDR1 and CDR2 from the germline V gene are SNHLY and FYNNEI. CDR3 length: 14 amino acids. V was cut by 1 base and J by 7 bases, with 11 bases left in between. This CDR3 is CASSEVQAANEQFF. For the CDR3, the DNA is TGTGCCAGCAGTGAAGTACAGGCGGCGAATGAGCAGTTCTTC.

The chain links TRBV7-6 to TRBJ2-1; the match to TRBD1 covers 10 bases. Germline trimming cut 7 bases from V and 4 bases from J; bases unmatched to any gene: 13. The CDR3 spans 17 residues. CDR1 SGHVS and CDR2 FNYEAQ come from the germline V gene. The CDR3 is CASISRTGGSIYNEQFF. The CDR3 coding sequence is TGTGCCAGCATCAGCCGGACAGGGGGGAGTATTTACAATGAGCAGTTCTTC.

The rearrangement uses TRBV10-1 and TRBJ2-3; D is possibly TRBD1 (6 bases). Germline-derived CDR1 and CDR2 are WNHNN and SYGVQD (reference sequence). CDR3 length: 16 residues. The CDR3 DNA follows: TGCGTCAAGCCACCTCCCATGGACAGTTTCACAGATACGCAGTATTTT. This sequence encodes CVKPPPMDSFTDTQYF.